These T cell receptor beta chains were read from a single sample in a study of T-cell memory formation after mild COVID-19. From the 5' RACE reads, TCRdb called clonotypes with MiXCR, one entry per CDR3 protein. The sample has around 250,000 distinct CDR3 sequences, over 8.5% seen once. The sample consisted of PBMCs or a T cell subset sorted from them (not recorded which). These receptors came from a man between 18 and 35 years old who had mild COVID-19 (a few samples of this study predate the infection). Cell type and time point are not known. CDR3s include the opening cysteine and the closing phenylalanine or tryptophan. A D gene is named only where the DNA matches it firmly. The size entry is marked missing in some rows and otherwise reads once, few, many or a size class.

TRBJ2-3 | NA | TRBV11-2 | NA | CASSPGPSTDTQYF | TGTGCCAGCAGCCCCGGTCCCTCCACAGATACGCAGTATTTT
TRBJ1-2 | NA | TRBV4-3 | many | CASSQEQNYGYTF | TGCGCCAGCAGCCAAGAACAGAACTATGGCTACACCTTC
TRBJ1-6 | NA | TRBV5-1 | few | CASSLAGRARSPLHF | TGCGCCAGCAGCTTGGCCGGCAGGGCGCGATCACCCCTCCACTTT
TRBJ2-1 | TRBD2 | TRBV7-9 | many | CASSLQLAGAGSYNEQFF | TGTGCCAGCAGCTTACAACTAGCGGGGGCCGGCTCCTACAATGAGCAGTTCTTC
TRBJ2-3 | NA | TRBV7-2 | many | CASSLAEYTDTQYF | TGTGCCAGCAGCTTAGCGGAATACACAGATACGCAGTATTTT
TRBJ1-1 | NA | TRBV20-1 | few | CSASRGLATEAFF | TGCAGTGCTAGTCGGGGTTTGGCCACTGAAGCTTTCTTT
TRBJ2-5 | NA | TRBV11-2 | once | CASSFWGNEETQYF | TGTGCCAGCAGCTTCTGGGGGAATGAAGAGACCCAGTACTTC
TRBJ1-2 | NA | TRBV28 | few | CASGAGRGYTF | TGTGCCAGCGGGGCAGGGCGCGGCTACACCTTC
TRBJ2-1 | NA | TRBV9 | NA | CASSVVQGDEQFF | TGTGCCAGCAGCGTTGTACAGGGCGATGAGCAGTTCTTC
TRBJ1-1 | NA | TRBV7-6 | NA | CASSLVSGSTEAFF | TGTGCCAGCAGCTTAGTGTCTGGCAGCACTGAAGCTTTCTTT
TRBJ2-5 | TRBD1 | TRBV20-1 | NA | CSSPIQGVIETQYF | TGCAGTTCCCCGATCCAGGGGGTTATAGAGACCCAGTACTTC
TRBJ2-7 | NA | TRBV20-1 | NA | CSARGQEMVRYEQYF | TGCAGTGCTAGGGGTCAGGAAATGGTAAGATACGAGCAGTACTTC
TRBJ2-3 | NA | TRBV6-1 | few | CASRVGDSWADTQYF | TGTGCCAGCAGAGTAGGGGATTCCTGGGCAGATACGCAGTATTTT
TRBJ2-3 | NA | TRBV2 | NA | CASSGRDTQYF | TGTGCCAGCAGTGGGAGGGATACGCAGTATTTT
TRBJ1-1 | NA | TRBV4-2 | few | CASSHPTGHTEAFF | TGTGCCAGCAGCCACCCTACAGGTCACACTGAAGCTTTCTTT
TRBJ1-1 | TRBD1 | TRBV20-1 | NA | CSAKGRTGVSEAFF | TGCAGTGCTAAGGGGAGGACAGGCGTCTCTGAAGCTTTCTTT
TRBJ2-1 | TRBD1 | TRBV12-3/TRBV12-4 | few | CASSLGQVGNEQFF | TGTGCCAGCAGTTTGGGACAGGTGGGGAATGAGCAGTTCTTC
TRBJ2-5 | TRBD2 | TRBV12-3/TRBV12-4 | NA | CASRLTGLGAPYQETQYF | TGTGCCAGCAGATTAACCGGACTAGGGGCCCCGTACCAAGAGACCCAGTACTTC
TRBJ1-2 | TRBD1 | TRBV5-6 | few | CASSPLTDRASYGYTF | TGTGCCAGCAGCCCACTCACCGACAGGGCCTCCTATGGCTACACCTTC
TRBJ1-5 | NA | TRBV6-6 | NA | CASTAPGERPQHF | TGTGCCAGCACTGCCCCAGGGGAGCGGCCCCAGCATTTT
TRBJ2-1 | TRBD2 | TRBV7-9 | few | CASSRGTSGVDEQFF | TGTGCCAGCAGCCGGGGGACTAGCGGGGTGGATGAGCAGTTCTTC
TRBJ1-2 | NA | TRBV7-2 | many | CASSLGDGYTF | TGTGCCAGCAGCTTGGGGGATGGCTACACCTTC
TRBJ2-5 | NA | TRBV5-6 | few | CASSQTGWDQETQYF | TGTGCCAGCAGCCAGACCGGGTGGGATCAAGAGACCCAGTACTTC
TRBJ1-1 | TRBD1 | TRBV11-2 | few | CASSGGQRYTEAFF | TGTGCCAGCAGCGGGGGACAGAGATACACTGAAGCTTTCTTT
TRBJ2-5 | NA | TRBV7-2 | NA | CASRFKGPQETQYF | TGTGCCAGCAGGTTCAAGGGGCCTCAAGAGACCCAGTACTTC
TRBJ1-2 | TRBD1 | TRBV4-2 | NA | CASSQDPGGDYGYTF | TGTGCCAGCAGCCAAGATCCAGGGGGGGACTATGGCTACACCTTC
TRBJ1-5 | NA | TRBV4-3 | few | CASSQDEGQRQHF | TGCGCCAGCAGCCAAGACGAGGGTCAGCGCCAGCATTTT
TRBJ2-7 | NA | TRBV7-8 | NA | CASSFARDNLLSGYEQYF | TGTGCCAGCAGCTTTGCCCGGGACAATCTTCTTAGTGGCTACGAGCAGTACTTC
TRBJ2-1 | NA | TRBV20-1 | few | CSARRPSGNEQFF | TGCAGTGCCCGCCGGCCCTCGGGAAATGAGCAGTTCTTC
TRBJ2-3 | TRBD2 | TRBV19 | few | CASSSGLAADTQYF | TGTGCCAGTAGTAGCGGACTAGCGGCAGATACGCAGTATTTT
TRBJ2-3 | TRBD2 | TRBV5-1 | NA | CASSTKLAGGDDRHTDTQYF | TGCGCCAGCAGCACCAAATTAGCGGGCGGCGACGATCGACACACAGATACGCAGTATTTT
TRBJ1-1 | TRBD1 | TRBV27 | NA | CASSGRQGPNTEAFF | TGTGCCAGCAGTGGAAGACAGGGCCCGAACACTGAAGCTTTCTTT
TRBJ2-1 | NA | TRBV7-2 | many | CASSLEALGREQFF | TGTGCCAGCAGCTTAGAGGCCCTAGGCAGGGAGCAGTTCTTC
TRBJ2-1 | TRBD2 | TRBV7-6 | many | CASSPRTSSRDEQFF | TGTGCCAGCAGCCCACGGACTAGTTCTAGGGATGAGCAGTTCTTC
TRBJ2-7 | TRBD1 | TRBV4-1 | few | CASSQGPNRGTYEQYF | TGCGCCAGCAGCCAAGGTCCTAACAGGGGGACTTACGAGCAGTACTTC
TRBJ2-1 | NA | TRBV29-1 | few | CSVASGFSSYNEQFF | TGCAGCGTTGCGTCTGGCTTCAGCTCCTACAATGAGCAGTTCTTC
TRBJ1-1 | NA | TRBV6-5 | few | CASSFSVTRIEAFF | TGTGCCAGCAGTTTCTCCGTAACCCGGATTGAAGCTTTCTTT
TRBJ1-5 | NA | TRBV3-1 | NA | CASSQGAGSGQPQHF | TGTGCCAGCAGCCAAGGTGCGGGGTCCGGTCAGCCCCAGCATTTT
TRBJ2-7 | NA | TRBV20-1 | NA | CSARLGQVNNEQYF | TGCAGTGCTAGACTAGGGCAGGTAAATAACGAGCAGTACTTC